This T cell receptor beta chain was captured by sequencing in a study of T cell responses to AZD1222 COVID-19 vaccine. Germline lookup yields CDR1 SNHLY and CDR2 FYNNEI. J lost 2 bases, V lost 3 bases, and 4 bases had no gene match. The CDR3 is 14 amino acids. The data were produced by immunoSEQ multiplex PCR, yet TCRdb's version contains in-frame clones alone and is incomplete. The data contain fewer than 120,000 clones, 94% of them seen just once; the ten biggest clones take up approximately 2.9%. This sequence was found in an adult who received the AZD1222 COVID-19 vaccine. The chain recombines TRBV2 with TRBJ2-7; 7 positions match TRBD2. The sample in question was peripheral blood, obtained 28 days after the second AZD1222 dose. The CDR3 nucleotides are TGTGCCAGCAGTGAGTTTGCGGGGGCCTACGAGCAGTACTTC. As protein: CASSEFAGAYEQYF.